This is a list of T cell receptor beta chains from one sample in a study of blood T cell repertoires in COVID-19. Clones were read by immunoSEQ multiplex PCR, and TCRdb kept only the in-frame ones, dropping some. The sample shows roughly 170,000 clones, around 85% of them seen only once. Sequencing was done on a sample of peripheral blood. The receptors stem from a man aged 70-80 years with active or convalescent COVID-19. The CDR3 runs from the conserved cysteine through the conserved F or W. A D gene is named only where the DNA matches it firmly. Clone size is stated in some rows and not others, as once, few, many or a class when expanded.

j_gene: TRBJ2-3; v_gene: TRBV5-4; d_gene: -; abundance: -; CDR3aa: CASSLVRGTDTQYF; CDR3nt: TGTGCCAGCAGCTTGGTAAGGGGAACAGATACGCAGTATTTT
j_gene: TRBJ2-1; v_gene: TRBV28; d_gene: -; abundance: -; CDR3aa: CASSSSGRSYNEQFF; CDR3nt: TGTGCCAGCAGTTCCTCGGGTCGCTCCTACAATGAGCAGTTCTTC
j_gene: TRBJ2-3; v_gene: TRBV5-1; d_gene: -; abundance: -; CDR3aa: CASSRDGGADTQYF; CDR3nt: TGCGCCAGCAGCAGGGACGGGGGAGCAGATACGCAGTATTTT
j_gene: TRBJ1-6; v_gene: TRBV2; d_gene: -; abundance: -; CDR3aa: CASSEVGHRGSPLHF; CDR3nt: TGTGCCAGCAGTGAAGTTGGACATAGGGGTTCACCCCTCCACTTT
j_gene: TRBJ2-7; v_gene: TRBV28; d_gene: -; abundance: -; CDR3aa: CASSSYGQLGRYEQYF; CDR3nt: TGTGCCAGCAGTTCGTACGGACAGCTGGGGCGCTACGAGCAGTACTTC
j_gene: TRBJ2-7; v_gene: TRBV30; d_gene: TRBD2; abundance: -; CDR3aa: CAWKRAGGSLGEQYF; CDR3nt: TGTGCCTGGAAGCGTGCGGGAGGGTCCCTCGGCGAGCAGTACTTC
j_gene: TRBJ1-1; v_gene: TRBV10-3; d_gene: TRBD1; abundance: -; CDR3aa: CAIRGTANTEAFF; CDR3nt: TGTGCCATCAGAGGGACAGCGAACACTGAAGCTTTCTTT
j_gene: TRBJ1-2; v_gene: TRBV24-1; d_gene: TRBD1; abundance: -; CDR3aa: CATSEPGQGGYTF; CDR3nt: TGTGCCACCAGTGAGCCTGGACAGGGGGGCTACACCTTC
j_gene: TRBJ1-5; v_gene: TRBV28; d_gene: TRBD1; abundance: -; CDR3aa: CASSSPGTGGGQPQHF; CDR3nt: TGTGCCAGCAGTTCTCCGGGGACAGGGGGCGGTCAGCCCCAGCATTTT
j_gene: TRBJ2-5; v_gene: TRBV6-5; d_gene: -; abundance: -; CDR3aa: CASNADTQETQYF; CDR3nt: TGTGCCAGCAACGCCGACACCCAAGAGACCCAGTACTTC
j_gene: TRBJ1-2; v_gene: TRBV3-1/TRBV3-2; d_gene: TRBD1; abundance: -; CDR3aa: CASSQAFRGTAYGYTF; CDR3nt: TGTGCCAGCAGCCAAGCCTTTAGAGGGACAGCCTATGGCTACACCTTC
j_gene: TRBJ1-5; v_gene: TRBV7-2; d_gene: -; abundance: -; CDR3aa: CASSLDGGGQPQHF; CDR3nt: TGTGCCAGCAGCTTAGATGGGGGGGGTCAGCCCCAGCATTTT
j_gene: TRBJ2-7; v_gene: TRBV9; d_gene: -; abundance: -; CDR3aa: CASSSGQVSSYEQYF; CDR3nt: TGTGCCAGCAGCTCTGGACAAGTCTCCTCCTACGAGCAGTACTTC
j_gene: TRBJ2-7; v_gene: TRBV18; d_gene: TRBD1; abundance: -; CDR3aa: CASSPRTGSPYEQYF; CDR3nt: TGTGCCAGCTCACCCCGGACAGGTTCTCCCTACGAGCAGTACTTC
j_gene: TRBJ2-2; v_gene: TRBV10-3; d_gene: TRBD1; abundance: -; CDR3aa: CAIGDRANTGELFF; CDR3nt: TGTGCCATCGGTGACAGGGCTAACACCGGGGAGCTGTTTTTT
j_gene: TRBJ1-2; v_gene: TRBV11-2; d_gene: TRBD1; abundance: -; CDR3aa: CASSHTGTALSDGYTF; CDR3nt: TGTGCCAGCAGCCATACCGGGACAGCCCTTTCCGATGGCTACACCTTC
j_gene: TRBJ1-3; v_gene: TRBV28; d_gene: -; abundance: few; CDR3aa: CASSSPPGGSGNTIYF; CDR3nt: TGTGCCAGCAGTTCACCCCCGGGGGGCTCTGGAAACACCATATATTTT
j_gene: TRBJ1-3; v_gene: TRBV7-2; d_gene: TRBD1; abundance: -; CDR3aa: CASSFRQGSRNTIYF; CDR3nt: TGTGCCAGCAGCTTTCGACAGGGATCCAGGAACACCATATATTTT
j_gene: TRBJ2-7; v_gene: TRBV7-2; d_gene: -; abundance: once; CDR3aa: CASSLFSGSYEQYF; CDR3nt: TGTGCCAGCAGCTTATTCAGCGGGTCCTACGAGCAGTACTTC
j_gene: TRBJ1-1; v_gene: TRBV7-3; d_gene: -; abundance: -; CDR3aa: CASSLWPVQGGNTEAFF; CDR3nt: TGTGCCAGCAGCTTATGGCCGGTGCAGGGAGGAAACACTGAAGCTTTCTTT
j_gene: TRBJ1-1; v_gene: TRBV18; d_gene: TRBD1; abundance: -; CDR3aa: CASSPKNLGQGEKGTEAFF; CDR3nt: TGTGCCAGCTCACCGAAGAATCTGGGACAGGGCGAAAAGGGCACTGAAGCTTTCTTT
j_gene: TRBJ2-5; v_gene: TRBV18; d_gene: TRBD1; abundance: once; CDR3aa: CASSTRQGSETQYF; CDR3nt: TGTGCCAGCTCAACGAGACAGGGGTCAGAGACCCAGTACTTC
j_gene: TRBJ1-2; v_gene: TRBV30; d_gene: TRBD1; abundance: -; CDR3aa: CACPPITGANYGYTF; CDR3nt: TGTGCCTGCCCCCCAATAACAGGGGCAAACTATGGCTACACCTTC
j_gene: TRBJ1-1; v_gene: TRBV5-4; d_gene: -; abundance: -; CDR3aa: CASSLGFGGTEAFF; CDR3nt: TGTGCCAGCAGCTTGGGATTCGGGGGTACTGAAGCTTTCTTT
j_gene: TRBJ1-5; v_gene: TRBV19; d_gene: -; abundance: -; CDR3aa: CASSIVRVRNQPQHF; CDR3nt: TGTGCCAGTAGTATAGTGAGGGTTCGCAATCAGCCCCAGCATTTT
j_gene: TRBJ1-2; v_gene: TRBV18; d_gene: -; abundance: -; CDR3aa: CASSLGTPPTANYGYTF; CDR3nt: TGTGCCAGCTCACTCGGGACACCGCCTACTGCTAACTATGGCTACACCTTC
j_gene: TRBJ1-2; v_gene: TRBV3-1/TRBV3-2; d_gene: TRBD1; abundance: -; CDR3aa: CASSRQGMSYGYTF; CDR3nt: TGTGCCAGCAGCCGACAGGGGATGTCCTATGGCTACACCTTC
j_gene: TRBJ2-1; v_gene: TRBV28; d_gene: -; abundance: -; CDR3aa: CASSPNPPGEQFF; CDR3nt: TGTGCCAGCAGTCCCAACCCCCCCGGGGAGCAGTTCTTC
j_gene: TRBJ2-7; v_gene: TRBV7-2; d_gene: TRBD2; abundance: -; CDR3aa: CASSWGRASYEQYF; CDR3nt: TGTGCCAGCAGCTGGGGGAGGGCCTCTTACGAGCAGTACTTC
j_gene: TRBJ2-2; v_gene: TRBV7-9; d_gene: TRBD2; abundance: -; CDR3aa: CASRLRGLAGVPGELFF; CDR3nt: TGTGCCAGCAGGTTGAGGGGACTAGCAGGAGTCCCCGGGGAGCTGTTTTTT
j_gene: TRBJ2-5; v_gene: TRBV7-2; d_gene: TRBD1; abundance: -; CDR3aa: CASSTDRGRRETQYF; CDR3nt: TGTGCCAGCAGTACCGACAGGGGGCGCCGGGAGACCCAGTACTTC
j_gene: TRBJ1-1; v_gene: TRBV5-1; d_gene: -; abundance: -; CDR3aa: CASSRVGGTNTEAFF; CDR3nt: TGCGCCAGCAGCCGGGTAGGAGGGACGAACACTGAAGCTTTCTTT
j_gene: TRBJ1-2; v_gene: TRBV20-1; d_gene: TRBD1; abundance: -; CDR3aa: CSASGQGTYGYTF; CDR3nt: TGCAGTGCTAGTGGACAGGGGACGTATGGCTACACCTTC
j_gene: TRBJ1-2; v_gene: TRBV9; d_gene: -; abundance: -; CDR3aa: CASSVREEGYGYTF; CDR3nt: TGTGCCAGCAGCGTAAGGGAGGAGGGCTATGGCTACACCTTC
j_gene: TRBJ2-3; v_gene: TRBV10-3; d_gene: TRBD2; abundance: -; CDR3aa: CAISFGLATDTQYF; CDR3nt: TGTGCCATCAGCTTCGGACTAGCGACAGATACGCAGTATTTT
j_gene: TRBJ2-4; v_gene: TRBV27; d_gene: TRBD2; abundance: -; CDR3aa: CASSRLAVAKNIQYF; CDR3nt: TGTGCCAGCAGTCGACTAGCGGTAGCCAAAAACATTCAGTACTTC
j_gene: TRBJ2-1; v_gene: TRBV7-2; d_gene: TRBD2; abundance: -; CDR3aa: CASSLVGTSNEQFF; CDR3nt: TGTGCCAGCAGCTTAGTCGGGACTAGCAATGAGCAGTTCTTC
j_gene: TRBJ2-4; v_gene: TRBV6-1; d_gene: -; abundance: -; CDR3aa: CASSEFPLTGGATKNIQYF; CDR3nt: TGTGCCAGCAGTGAATTCCCCCTAACGGGGGGCGCGACCAAAAACATTCAGTACTTC
j_gene: TRBJ2-7; v_gene: TRBV7-2; d_gene: -; abundance: -; CDR3aa: CASIPGAGLSYEQYF; CDR3nt: TGTGCCAGCATCCCTGGGGCGGGACTCTCCTACGAGCAGTACTTC
j_gene: TRBJ1-2; v_gene: TRBV18; d_gene: -; abundance: once; CDR3aa: CASSPQTGDYGYTF; CDR3nt: TGTGCCAGCTCACCCCAGACAGGAGACTATGGCTACACCTTC
j_gene: TRBJ1-6; v_gene: TRBV25-1; d_gene: TRBD1; abundance: few; CDR3aa: CASSRTGVSPLHF; CDR3nt: TGTGCCAGCAGTCGGACAGGGGTTTCACCCCTCCACTTT
j_gene: TRBJ1-2; v_gene: TRBV5-1; d_gene: TRBD1; abundance: -; CDR3aa: CASQGPGQSFGYTF; CDR3nt: TGCGCCAGCCAAGGCCCGGGACAGTCGTTTGGCTACACCTTC
j_gene: TRBJ1-5; v_gene: TRBV6-2/TRBV6-3; d_gene: -; abundance: few; CDR3aa: CASSYGGFSNQPQHF; CDR3nt: TGTGCCAGCAGTTACGGAGGGTTTAGCAATCAGCCCCAGCATTTT
j_gene: TRBJ2-7; v_gene: TRBV9; d_gene: -; abundance: -; CDR3aa: CASSERDTSSYEQYF; CDR3nt: TGTGCCAGCAGCGAGAGGGACACAAGCTCCTACGAGCAGTACTTC
j_gene: TRBJ1-3; v_gene: TRBV9; d_gene: TRBD1; abundance: -; CDR3aa: CASSDWTGTGNTIYF; CDR3nt: TGTGCCAGCAGCGATTGGACAGGGACTGGAAACACCATATATTTT
j_gene: TRBJ2-1; v_gene: TRBV7-2; d_gene: -; abundance: -; CDR3aa: CASSTSQGNEQFF; CDR3nt: TGTGCCAGCAGCACCTCCCAGGGGAATGAGCAGTTCTTC
j_gene: TRBJ1-1; v_gene: TRBV5-6; d_gene: TRBD1; abundance: -; CDR3aa: CASSTTGGLYTEAFF; CDR3nt: TGTGCCAGCAGCACTACAGGGGGCTTATACACTGAAGCTTTCTTT
j_gene: TRBJ1-3; v_gene: TRBV2; d_gene: TRBD1; abundance: -; CDR3aa: CASRRQGARGNTIYF; CDR3nt: TGTGCCAGCAGACGACAGGGGGCTCGGGGAAACACCATATATTTT
j_gene: TRBJ2-7; v_gene: TRBV19; d_gene: TRBD1; abundance: -; CDR3aa: CASSIDRTGNPREQYF; CDR3nt: TGTGCCAGTAGTATAGACCGGACAGGGAACCCCCGCGAGCAGTACTTC
j_gene: TRBJ1-1; v_gene: TRBV5-1; d_gene: -; abundance: -; CDR3aa: CASSFYGENTEAFF; CDR3nt: TGCGCCAGCAGCTTTTACGGAGAGAACACTGAAGCTTTCTTT
j_gene: TRBJ2-1; v_gene: TRBV7-2; d_gene: -; abundance: once; CDR3aa: CASSQTRDTGYSFHEQFF; CDR3nt: TGTGCCAGCAGCCAAACCCGGGACACCGGTTATTCCTTCCATGAGCAGTTCTTC
j_gene: TRBJ1-1; v_gene: TRBV7-2; d_gene: -; abundance: -; CDR3aa: CASSSGIRSPRLLNTEAFF; CDR3nt: TGTGCCAGCAGCTCGGGGATTAGGTCTCCCCGGCTGTTGAACACTGAAGCTTTCTTT
j_gene: TRBJ2-7; v_gene: TRBV7-2; d_gene: TRBD1; abundance: -; CDR3aa: CASSRDRGIAGENDEQYF; CDR3nt: TGTGCCAGCAGCCGGGACAGGGGGATAGCGGGAGAGAACGACGAGCAGTACTTC